These 26 T cell receptor beta chains came from one sample sequenced in a study of blood T cells in healthy people across ages. It was with a sample-barcoded 5' primer and a J-beta primer mix that a second PCR of about 7 to 12 cycles was run. Each CDR3 protein gets one entry after TCRdb re-called the 5' RACE reads with MiXCR. The sample has 800,000 to 1,000,000 distinct CDR3 sequences, 48% seen once. Material: blood. Receptors originate from a man aged 25 to 40 in good health.

This clonotype has more than one count but fewer than ten. The chain recombines TRBV14 with TRBJ2-5; D gene unclear. V shed 0 bases and J shed 1 base, with 18 bases lying between them. Germline values: CDR1 SGHDN, CDR2 FVKESK. The CDR3 runs 18 residues. The CDR3 nucleotides read TGTGCCAGCAGCCAAGACATCCTAAGTCGGCGCTCCCAAGAGACCCAGTACTTC. Encoded protein: CASSQDILSRRSQETQYF. Using reference TRBV14 and TRBJ2-5 for the parts outside the CDR3, the full variable domain is EAGVTQFPSHSVIEKGQTVTLRCDPISGHDNLYWYRRVMGKEIKFLLHFVKESKQDESGMPNNRFLAERTGGTYSTLKVQPAELEDSGVYFCASSQDILSRRSQETQYFGPGTRLLVL.

This clonotype was found a few times. The chain links TRBV6-5 to TRBJ2-1; possibly TRBD2 for D (6 bases). CDR1 and CDR2 (germline): MNHEY, SVGAGI. Trimming pared 6 bases from V and 9 bases from J, leaving 18 bases between. This CDR3 has 14 residues. The CDR3 reads CASRTGTDTSEQFF. CDR3 nucleotides: TGTGCCAGCAGGACCGGGACTGATACAAGTGAGCAGTTCTTC.

The gene calls are TRBV20-1 and TRBJ2-7; D gene unclear. Trimming stripped 6 bases from V and 7 bases from J, with 16 bases between. Germline CDR1 is DFQATT and CDR2 is SNEGSKA (reference sequence). The CDR3 is 12 amino acids. CDR3 DNA sequence: TGCAGTGCGGCTAGATCCTTTGGAGAGCAGTACTTC. The encoded protein is CSAARSFGEQYF.

Here the CDR3 DNA reads TGTGCCATCAGTGAGCGCGACGGGGTTGGACAGCCCCAGCATTTT. Residues: CAISERDGVGQPQHF. V and J are TRBV10-3 and TRBJ1-5; no definite D call. Germline CDR1 is ENHRY and CDR2 is SYGVKD. This CDR3 contains 15 residues. The V gene lost 2 bases and the J gene lost 7 bases, with 15 bases spanning the gap.

The count of this clonotype is one. J is TRBJ1-2 and V is TRBV6-1; D remains ambiguous. V lost 2 bases and J lost 8, with 12 bases in between. The germline gives CDR1 MNHNS, CDR2 SASEGT. The CDR3 runs 13 residues. The CDR3 sequence is CASSEPATGGYTF. The CDR3 nucleotides read TGTGCCAGCAGTGAACCAGCTACGGGGGGCTACACCTTC.

V usage is TRBV12-3 or TRBV12-4 and J usage is TRBJ1-2; no reliable D call. Trimming stripped 5 bases from V and 7 bases from J, with 11 bases between. This CDR3 region has 12 residues. CDR3 bases: TGTGCCAGCAGTCCCCTTTTTGGTGGCTACACCTTC. Amino acids: CASSPLFGGYTF.

This clonotype has only a few counts. The rearrangement links TRBV6-5 to TRBJ2-4; TRBD2 matches 11 bases. Losses at the gene ends were 5 bases for V and 14 bases for J; bases not matched to a gene: 20. This CDR3 comprises 17 residues. Germline CDR1 MNHEY, CDR2 SVGAGI. CDR3 DNA: TGTGCCAGCAGTCCAAATCCTTTACAGACTAGCGGGGCTGGGGAGTACTTC. This sequence encodes CASSPNPLQTSGAGEYF.

This clonotype was counted only a few times. The V and J genes are TRBV29-1 and TRBJ1-2; the D is unclear. V dropped 5 bases and J dropped 4 bases, with 11 bases sitting between them. This CDR3 is built from 12 residues. The germline gives CDR1 SQVTM, CDR2 ANQGSEA. CDR3 in DNA: TGCAGCGTTCTGGCGGGGTTCTATGGCTACACCTTC. Translating it yields CSVLAGFYGYTF.

Notes on this clonotype: One end of the junction fails to match germline, which may point to a read error. This CDR3 reads CASSEVGGGRAEQFF. The CDR3 DNA reads as TGTGCCAGCAGCGAAGTGGGCGGGGGCCGAGCTGAGCAGTTCTTC. The V call is TRBV2, the J call TRBJ2-1; perhaps TRBD2 as D (7 bases). The CDR3 consists of 15 residues. Germline loops: CDR1 SNHLY, CDR2 FYNNEI. The whole variable domain, filled in from reference TRBV2 and TRBJ2-1, reads EPEVTQTPSHQVTQMGQEVILRCVPISNHLYFYWYRQILGQKVEFLVSFYNNEISEKSEIFDDQFSVERPDGSNFTLKIRSTKLEDSAMYFCASSEVGGGRAEQFFGPGTRLTVL.

As regards this clonotype: Germline is not matched at one junction end, which may reflect a read error. V gene TRBV20-1 combines with J gene TRBJ2-7; tentative D call: TRBD1 (6 bases). Germline V gives CDR1 DFQATT, CDR2 SNEGSKA (reference sequence). The CDR3 loop spans 15 amino acids. CDR3 residues: CSTREARGSSYEQYF. Here the CDR3 DNA reads TGCAGTACTAGAGAGGCGAGGGGGAGCTCCTACGAGCAGTACTTC.

A few counts support this clonotype. This chain joins TRBV9 and TRBJ2-7, with D unclear. The CDR3 is 13 amino acids. Trimming removed 4 bases at V and 6 bases at J, with 14 bases between. In germline, CDR1 is SGDLS, CDR2 YYNGEE. The CDR3 spells CASSSATQSEQYF. The CDR3 bases are TGTGCCAGCAGCTCCGCCACACAGAGCGAGCAGTACTTC.

The genes are TRBV6-1 and TRBJ1-2, with unresolved D. The CDR3 is 13 residues long. Trimming pared 1 base from V and 4 bases from J, leaving 7 bases between. Germline V gene data show CDR1 as MNHNS and CDR2 as SASEGT. CDR3 DNA: TGTGCCAGCAGTGAAGACAGCCGCTATGGCTACACCTTC. Its translation: CASSEDSRYGYTF.

This clonotype was observed a handful of times. A much larger clone differs by one base, so this may be a read error. The chain uses TRBV15 and TRBJ2-6, with a weak D call TRBD1 (5 bases). The CDR3 length is 16 residues. CDR1 is LNHNV, CDR2 YYDKDF, per germline (reference sequence). This CDR3 reads CATSSDTYSGANILTF. DNA for the CDR3: TGTGCCACCAGCAGCGACACGTACTCTGGGGCCAACATCCTGACTTTC.

This chain uses TRBV5-4 with TRBJ2-3; 7 nucleotides agree with TRBD1. CDR3 size: 14 residues. Per the germline V gene, CDR1 is SGHNT and CDR2 is YYREEE (reference sequence). The V and J ends lost 5 bases and 3 bases, in that order; junction bases with no gene match: 6. Here the CDR3 reads CASSSRQGTDTQYF. The CDR3 DNA sequence: TGTGCCAGCAGTTCCCGACAGGGAACAGATACGCAGTATTTT.

CDR3: CSADPAYEIDNEQFF. CDR3 nucleotides: TGCAGTGCGGACCCGGCATATGAGATTGACAATGAGCAGTTCTTC. This sequence joins TRBV20-1 and TRBJ2-1; D unclear. The V end was cut by 6 bases, the J end by 5 bases, with 20 bases between. Looked up from germline, CDR1 is DFQATT and CDR2 is SNEGSKA (reference sequence). This CDR3 has 15 amino acids.

The chain employs TRBV29-1 and TRBJ1-2; D gene unclear. Germline loops: CDR1 SQVTM, CDR2 ANQGSEA. The CDR3 is made up of 14 amino acids. The V and J ends lost 3 bases and 1 base respectively, with 12 bases between them. CDR3 nucleotide sequence: TGCAGCGTTGAGTCACAGTCTCGTAACTATGGCTACACCTTC. This sequence encodes CSVESQSRNYGYTF.

This clonotype showed up just a few times. The V gene is TRBV11-2, the J gene TRBJ2-5, with 12 bases aligning to TRBD2. Per germline, CDR1 SGHAT and CDR2 FQNNGV. V was pared by 1 base and J by 1 base, with 1 base of the junction left unmatched. The CDR3 is made up of 16 amino acids. CDR3: CASSLGTSGAQETQYF. Here the CDR3 DNA reads TGTGCCAGCAGCTTAGGGACTAGCGGGGCCCAAGAGACCCAGTACTTC. The complete variable domain, with remaining parts taken from reference TRBV11-2 and TRBJ2-5, reads EAGVAQSPRYKIIEKRQSVAFWCNPISGHATLYWYQQILGQGPKLLIQFQNNGVVDDSQLPKDRFSAERLKGVDSTLKIQPAKLEDSAVYLCASSLGTSGAQETQYFGPGTRLLVL.

The chain combines TRBV7-8 with TRBJ1-6; D uncertain. Trimming removed 4 bases from V and 5 bases from J, with 15 bases in between. Germline CDR1 and CDR2: SGHVS and FQNEAQ. The CDR3 spans 16 residues. CDR3 protein: CASSSSGPRDNSPLHF. The CDR3 DNA follows: TGTGCCAGCAGCTCTTCCGGGCCGAGAGATAATTCACCCCTCCACTTT.

The chain recombines TRBV20-1 with TRBJ1-2, with D possibly TRBD1 on 5 matching bases. This CDR3 contains 15 residues. Between the trimmed V and J ends, which lost 2 bases and 3 bases, there was a span of 16 bases. Germline V lookup: CDR1 DFQATT, CDR2 SNEGSKA (reference sequence). The CDR3 protein is CSARPYDRTHYGYTF. In nucleotides, the CDR3 is TGCAGTGCTAGACCATACGACAGAACTCACTATGGCTACACCTTC.

The chain couples TRBV6-1 to TRBJ2-2, with 7 positions matching TRBD2. Germline V gene data show CDR1 as MNHNS and CDR2 as SASEGT. With 10 bases clipped from V and 2 bases from J, the junction kept 10 bases outside the gene matches. The CDR3 is 15 amino acids. CDR3 DNA sequence: TGTGCCATTAAGCGGGGACCTATTAACACCGGGGAGCTGTTTTTT. Translated: CAIKRGPINTGELFF.

This clonotype was detected only a few times. This chain connects TRBV7-9 to TRBJ2-1; D remains unclear. The CDR3 covers 13 residues. The V gene lost 5 bases and the J gene lost 10 bases, with 15 bases spanning the gap. CDR1 SEHNR and CDR2 FQNEAQ come from the germline V gene (reference sequence). The CDR3 region has the DNA TGTGCCAGCAGCGTGTTCTCTGTCGCGGAGCAGTTCTTC. Amino acids: CASSVFSVAEQFF. The variable domain in full, completed from reference TRBV7-9 and TRBJ2-1, reads DTGVSQNPRHKITKRGQNVTFRCDPISEHNRLYWYRQTLGQGPEFLTYFQNEAQLEKSRLLSDRFSAERPKGSFSTLEIQRTEQGDSAMYLCASSVFSVAEQFFGPGTRLTVL.

DNA for the CDR3: TGTGCCAGCAGCGTAAACGGGGGGGCCCTAGAGACCCAGTACTTC. Protein: CASSVNGGALETQYF. The rearrangement joins TRBV9 to TRBJ2-5, with TRBD2 identical over 8 bases. V dropped 1 base and J dropped 4; count of bases not matched to a gene: 6. The CDR3 is 15 residues long. CDR1 is SGDLS, CDR2 YYNGEE, per germline.

Written as DNA, the CDR3 is TGTGCCAGCAGCGTAGCTCCCAGGGAGGACACTGAAGCTTTCTTT. It specifies CASSVAPREDTEAFF. The rearrangement links TRBV9 to TRBJ1-1, with TRBD1 as a possible D gene (5 bases). There are 15 residues in the CDR3. V lost 0 bases, J lost 3 bases, and 12 bases lay in between. CDR1 is SGDLS, CDR2 YYNGEE, per germline.

The V and J genes are TRBV4-1 and TRBJ2-2; 14 positions match TRBD2. The CDR3 is 20 amino acids. The V segment lost 2 bases and the J segment 1 base; nucleotides outside the gene matches: 9. CDR1 is MGHRA and CDR2 is YSYEKL in the germline V gene. The chain's CDR3 is CASSQKPGLAGVLNTGELFF. The CDR3 DNA reads as TGCGCCAGCAGCCAAAAACCGGGACTAGCGGGGGTCTTGAACACCGGGGAGCTGTTTTTT.

There are a few counts of this clonotype. The gene calls are TRBV7-2 and TRBJ2-7; D ambiguous. With 0 bases removed from V and 6 bases from J, the gap between germline ends came to 3 bases. This CDR3 has 11 residues. Per the germline V gene, CDR1 is SGHTA and CDR2 is FQGNSA. The CDR3, as DNA: TGTGCCAGCAGCTTAGCTGCCGAGCAGTACTTC. Amino acids: CASSLAAEQYF.

This chain connects TRBV21-1 to TRBJ2-7; the D call in the table, TRBD1, was not verified against the DNA. TRBV21-1 is an annotated pseudogene. The CDR3 sequence is 14 residues long. The CDR3 region has the DNA TGTGCCAGCTCCGGGGGGGGCGAGTACAATGAGCAGTACTTC. Its translation is CASSGGGEYNEQYF.